Each of the 9 T cell receptor beta chains below was sequenced from the same sample in a study of blood T cell repertoires in COVID-19. Here immunoSEQ multiplex PCR was the method, and the copy in TCRdb shows in-frame clones only, minus some. The data show roughly 440,000 clones, approximately 90% seen once. The sequenced material came from peripheral blood. The receptors shown here come from a woman in her fifties or sixties with COVID-19, enrolled during active disease.

The chain employs TRBV4-2 and TRBJ2-7; 14 bases are a match to TRBD2. The CDR3 sequence is 17 residues long. Per the germline V gene, CDR1 is LGHNA and CDR2 is YNFKEQ. V was clipped by 3 bases and J by 0 bases; unmatched bases: 4. In DNA form, the CDR3 reads TGTGCCAGCAGCCAGGGACTAGCGGGGGTCAGCTCCTACGAGCAGTACTTC. Amino acid sequence: CASSQGLAGVSSYEQYF.

The V call is TRBV3-1 (or the pseudogene TRBV3-2), the J call TRBJ2-2, with a possible D match to TRBD2 (6 bases). The germline V gene has CDR1 LGHDT and CDR2 YNNKEL (reference sequence). V was trimmed by 5 bases and J by 6 bases, leaving 13 bases between them. The CDR3 sequence is 14 residues long. The CDR3 nucleotides read TGTGCCAGCAGCGTCGGAGGGGTTCCCGGGGAGCTGTTTTTT. It encodes CASSVGGVPGELFF.

This clone was picked up one time. The chain couples TRBV24-1 to TRBJ1-2; a possible D gene is TRBD1 (6 bases). V was pared by 5 bases and J by 6 bases, with 9 bases between. CDR3 length equals 12 residues. From germline, CDR1 is KGHDR and CDR2 SFDVKD. For the CDR3, the DNA is TGTGCCACCAGTGCAGGGGCCGATGGCTACACCTTC. Amino acids: CATSAGADGYTF.

The V and J genes are TRBV7-6 and TRBJ2-1, with D possibly being TRBD1 (6 bases). This CDR3 comprises 16 residues. V dropped 0 bases and J dropped 2 bases, with 11 bases sitting between them. The germline V gene has CDR1 SGHVS and CDR2 FNYEAQ. CDR3: CASSLARGGPYNEQFF. CDR3 nucleotides: TGTGCCAGCAGCTTAGCGAGAGGGGGACCCTACAATGAGCAGTTCTTC. The full variable domain, its missing parts supplied by reference TRBV7-6 and TRBJ2-1, is GAGVSQSPRYKVTKRGQDVALRCDPISGHVSLYWYRQALGQGPEFLTYFNYEAQQDKSGLPNDRFSAERPEGSISTLTIQRTEQRDSAMYRCASSLARGGPYNEQFFGPGTRLTVL.

The chain is built from TRBV28 and TRBJ2-1; 12 bases map to TRBD2. Germline CDR1 reads MDHEN; CDR2 reads SYDVKM. V trimming: 5 bases; J trimming: 7 bases; junction bases outside the gene matches: 6. The CDR3 consists of 15 residues. The CDR3 loop is CASSATSGGINEQFF. DNA for the CDR3: TGTGCCAGCAGTGCGACTAGCGGGGGTATAAATGAGCAGTTCTTC.

The CDR3 DNA is TGTGCCACCAGCAGAGCACGGACAGGGAACACTGAAGCTTTCTTT. Amino acid sequence: CATSRARTGNTEAFF. V and J are TRBV15 and TRBJ1-1; 7 positions match TRBD1. Trimming cost V 1 base and J 1 base; bases outside gene matches: 3. This CDR3 comprises 15 residues. Germline CDR1 reads LNHNV; CDR2 reads YYDKDF (reference sequence).

This chain connects TRBV19 to TRBJ1-5, with a weak D call TRBD1 (6 bases). The germline gives CDR1 LNHDA, CDR2 SQIVND (reference sequence). The CDR3 runs 15 residues. V was pared by 5 bases and J by 0 bases, with 11 bases between. Written as DNA, the CDR3 is TGTGCCAGTAGTCGGACAGTAAATAGCAATCAGCCCCAGCATTTT. Amino acid sequence: CASSRTVNSNQPQHF. Supplemented by reference TRBV19 and TRBJ1-5, the full variable domain reads DGGITQSPKYLFRKEGQNVTLSCEQNLNHDAMYWYRQDPGQGLRLIYYSQIVNDFQKGDIAEGYSVSREKKESFPLTVTSAQKNPTAFYLCASSRTVNSNQPQHFGDGTRLSIL.

The CDR3 DNA reads as TGTGCCAGCAGCACGGGACAGGAGTCCTACGAGCAGTACTTC. Translation gives CASSTGQESYEQYF. The chain links TRBV7-7 to TRBJ2-7, with TRBD1 identical over 8 bases. Germline CDR1 SSHAT, CDR2 FNYEAQ (reference sequence). Trimming at V came to 5 bases and at J to 1 base, leaving 4 bases not matched to a gene. The CDR3 runs 14 residues.

There are many counts of this clone. This same CDR3 is encoded by further DNA sequences in the sample. This chain connects TRBV27 to TRBJ2-3, with D possibly being TRBD1 (5 bases). V was clipped by 8 bases and J by 3 bases, with 15 bases between them. This CDR3 comprises 14 residues. Germline V gene data show CDR1 as MNHEY and CDR2 as SMNVEV (reference sequence). As DNA, the CDR3 is TGTGCCAGCTCCTGGCAGGGATTTACAGATACGCAGTATTTT. It specifies CASSWQGFTDTQYF.